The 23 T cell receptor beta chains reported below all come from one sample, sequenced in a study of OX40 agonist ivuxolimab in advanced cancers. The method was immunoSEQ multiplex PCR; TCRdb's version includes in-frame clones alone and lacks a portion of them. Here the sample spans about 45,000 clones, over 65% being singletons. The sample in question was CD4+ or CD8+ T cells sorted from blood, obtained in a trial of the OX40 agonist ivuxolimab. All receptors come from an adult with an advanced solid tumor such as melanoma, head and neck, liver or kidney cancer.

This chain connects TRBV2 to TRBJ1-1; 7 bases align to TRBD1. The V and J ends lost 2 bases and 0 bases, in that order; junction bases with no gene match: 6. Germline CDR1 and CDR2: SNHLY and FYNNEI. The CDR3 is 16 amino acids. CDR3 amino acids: CASSELIGGMNTEAFF. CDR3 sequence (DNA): TGTGCCAGCAGTGAACTGATAGGGGGCATGAACACTGAAGCTTTCTTT.

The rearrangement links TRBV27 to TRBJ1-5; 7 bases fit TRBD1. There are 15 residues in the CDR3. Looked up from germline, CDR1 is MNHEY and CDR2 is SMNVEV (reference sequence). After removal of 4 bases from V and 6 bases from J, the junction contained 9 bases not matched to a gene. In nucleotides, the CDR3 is TGTGCCAGCAGTTCAGGGGGTGGAGGGGGTCAGCCCCAGCATTTT. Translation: CASSSGGGGGQPQHF.

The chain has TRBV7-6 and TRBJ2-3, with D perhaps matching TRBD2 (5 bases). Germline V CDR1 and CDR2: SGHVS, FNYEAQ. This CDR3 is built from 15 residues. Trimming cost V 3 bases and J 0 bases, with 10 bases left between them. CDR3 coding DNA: TGTGCCAGCAGCTTGGTAGCGTCTAGCACAGATACGCAGTATTTT. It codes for CASSLVASSTDTQYF.

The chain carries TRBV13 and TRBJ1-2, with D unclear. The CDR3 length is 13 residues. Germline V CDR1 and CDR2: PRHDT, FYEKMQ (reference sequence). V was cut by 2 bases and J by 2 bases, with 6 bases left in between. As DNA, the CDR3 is TGTGCCAGCAGCTTACGAGGGAACTATGGCTACACCTTC. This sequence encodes CASSLRGNYGYTF.

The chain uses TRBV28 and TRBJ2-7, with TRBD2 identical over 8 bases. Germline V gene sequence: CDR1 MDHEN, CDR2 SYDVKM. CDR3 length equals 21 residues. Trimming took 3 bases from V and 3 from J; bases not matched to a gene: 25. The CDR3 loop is CASSFHRALGGSGTSYYEQYF. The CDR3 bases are TGTGCCAGCAGTTTCCACCGGGCGTTGGGGGGCTCCGGGACTAGTTACTACGAGCAGTACTTC.

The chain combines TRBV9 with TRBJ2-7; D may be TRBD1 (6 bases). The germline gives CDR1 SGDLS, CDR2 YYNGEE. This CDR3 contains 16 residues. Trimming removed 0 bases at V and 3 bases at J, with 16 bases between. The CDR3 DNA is TGTGCCAGCAGCGTAGATATGTACAGGGCAGACTACGAGCAGTACTTC. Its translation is CASSVDMYRADYEQYF.

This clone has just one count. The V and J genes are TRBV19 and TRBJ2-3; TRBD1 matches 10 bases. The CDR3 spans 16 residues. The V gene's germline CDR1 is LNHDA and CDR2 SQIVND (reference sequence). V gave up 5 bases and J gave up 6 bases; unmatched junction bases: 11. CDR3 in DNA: TGTGCCAGTAGTGGAGCCGGGACAGGGGTTATCGATACGCAGTATTTT. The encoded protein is CASSGAGTGVIDTQYF.

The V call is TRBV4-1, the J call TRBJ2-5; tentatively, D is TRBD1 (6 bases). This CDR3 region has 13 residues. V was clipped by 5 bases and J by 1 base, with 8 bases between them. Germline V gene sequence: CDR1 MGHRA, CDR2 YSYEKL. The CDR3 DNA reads TGCGCCAGCAGCGGACAGCTCCAAGAGACCCAGTACTTC. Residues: CASSGQLQETQYF.

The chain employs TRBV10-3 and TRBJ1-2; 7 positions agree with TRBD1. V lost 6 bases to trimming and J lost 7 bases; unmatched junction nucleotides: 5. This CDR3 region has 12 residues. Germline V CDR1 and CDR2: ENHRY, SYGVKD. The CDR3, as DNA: TGTGCCATCAGCAGGGGGGCTAGTGGCTACACCTTC. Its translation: CAISRGASGYTF.

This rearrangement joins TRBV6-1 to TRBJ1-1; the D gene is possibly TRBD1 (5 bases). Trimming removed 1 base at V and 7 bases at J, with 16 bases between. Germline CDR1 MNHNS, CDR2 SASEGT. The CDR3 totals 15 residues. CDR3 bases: TGTGCCAGCAGTGAAGTTTCCGGGACCGGACATGAAGCTTTCTTT. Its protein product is CASSEVSGTGHEAFF.

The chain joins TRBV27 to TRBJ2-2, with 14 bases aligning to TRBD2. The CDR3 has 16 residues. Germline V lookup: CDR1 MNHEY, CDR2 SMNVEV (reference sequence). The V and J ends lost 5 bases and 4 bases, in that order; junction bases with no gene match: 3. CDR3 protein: CASSLGLAGATGELFF. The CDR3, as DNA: TGTGCCAGCAGTCTGGGACTAGCGGGGGCCACCGGGGAGCTGTTTTTT.

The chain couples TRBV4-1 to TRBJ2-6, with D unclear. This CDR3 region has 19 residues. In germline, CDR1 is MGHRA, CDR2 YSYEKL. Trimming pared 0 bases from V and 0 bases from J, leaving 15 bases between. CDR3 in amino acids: CASSQEAADTYSGANVLTF. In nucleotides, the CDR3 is TGCGCCAGCAGCCAAGAAGCAGCAGATACTTACTCTGGGGCCAACGTCCTGACTTTC.

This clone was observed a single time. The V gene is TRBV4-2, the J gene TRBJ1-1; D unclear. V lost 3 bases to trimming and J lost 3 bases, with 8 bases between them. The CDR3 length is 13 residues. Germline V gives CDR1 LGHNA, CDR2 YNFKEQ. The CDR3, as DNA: TGTGCCAGCAGCCACCTGGGAGACACTGAAGCTTTCTTT. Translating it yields CASSHLGDTEAFF.

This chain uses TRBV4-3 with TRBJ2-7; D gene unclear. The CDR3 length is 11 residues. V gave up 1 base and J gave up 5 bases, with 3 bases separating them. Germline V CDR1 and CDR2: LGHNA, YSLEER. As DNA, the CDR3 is TGCGCCAGCAGCCAAGGGGACGAGCAGTACTTC. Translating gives CASSQGDEQYF.

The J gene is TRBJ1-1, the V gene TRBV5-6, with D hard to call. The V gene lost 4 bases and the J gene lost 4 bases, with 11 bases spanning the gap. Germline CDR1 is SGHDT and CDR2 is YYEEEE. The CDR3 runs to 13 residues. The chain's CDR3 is CASSNSWVTEAFF. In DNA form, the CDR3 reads TGTGCCAGCAGCAATTCCTGGGTCACTGAAGCTTTCTTT.

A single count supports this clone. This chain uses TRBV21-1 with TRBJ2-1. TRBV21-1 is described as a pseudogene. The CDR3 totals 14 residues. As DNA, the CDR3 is TGTGCCAGCAGGGGAACGGGTCCCTACAATGAGCAGTTCTTC. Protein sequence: CASRGTGPYNEQFF.

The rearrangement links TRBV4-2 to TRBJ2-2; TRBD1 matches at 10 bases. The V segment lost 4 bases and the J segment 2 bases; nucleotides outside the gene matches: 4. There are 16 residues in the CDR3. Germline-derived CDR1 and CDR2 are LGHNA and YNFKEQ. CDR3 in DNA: TGTGCCAGCAGCCGAGGACAGGGGGAAAACACCGGGGAGCTGTTTTTT. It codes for CASSRGQGENTGELFF.

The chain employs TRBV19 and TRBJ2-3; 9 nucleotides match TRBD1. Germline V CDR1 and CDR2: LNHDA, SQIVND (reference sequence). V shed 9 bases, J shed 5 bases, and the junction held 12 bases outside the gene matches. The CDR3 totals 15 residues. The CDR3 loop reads CASADRDRVGDTQYF. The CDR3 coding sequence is TGTGCCAGCGCCGACCGGGACAGGGTGGGAGATACGCAGTATTTT.

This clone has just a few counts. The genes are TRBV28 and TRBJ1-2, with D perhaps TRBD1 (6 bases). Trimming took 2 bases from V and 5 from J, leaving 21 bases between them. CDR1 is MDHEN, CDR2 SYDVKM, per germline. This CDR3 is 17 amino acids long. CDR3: CASSLPDRVRGGYGYTF. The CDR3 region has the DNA TGTGCCAGCAGTTTACCTGACCGCGTGCGAGGGGGGTATGGCTACACCTTC.

CDR3 in DNA: TGTGCCAGTAGTATAGCTGGGGGAGGCCAAGAGACCCAGTACTTC. The encoded protein is CASSIAGGGQETQYF. J is TRBJ2-5 and V is TRBV19; weak D call: TRBD2 (6 bases). This CDR3 has 15 amino acids. The germline V and J ends were trimmed by 1 base and 1 base, with 10 bases remaining between them. CDR1 and CDR2 (germline): LNHDA, SQIVND (reference sequence). Based on the CDR3 plus reference TRBV19 and TRBJ2-5, the full variable domain is DGGITQSPKYLFRKEGQNVTLSCEQNLNHDAMYWYRQDPGQGLRLIYYSQIVNDFQKGDIAEGYSVSREKKESFPLTVTSAQKNPTAFYLCASSIAGGGQETQYFGPGTRLLVL.

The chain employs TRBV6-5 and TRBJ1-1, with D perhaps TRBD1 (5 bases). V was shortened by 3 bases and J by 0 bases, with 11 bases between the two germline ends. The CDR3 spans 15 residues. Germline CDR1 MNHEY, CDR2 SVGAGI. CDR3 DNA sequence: TGTGCCAGCAGTTATTCTCGGGGGATGAACACTGAAGCTTTCTTT. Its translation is CASSYSRGMNTEAFF.

The CDR3 coding sequence is TGTGCCAGCAGCCCAATGGACCGGGGGTCCTCCTACGAGCAGTACTTC. It specifies CASSPMDRGSSYEQYF. The chain carries TRBV5-8 and TRBJ2-7; D perhaps matches TRBD2 (6 bases). The CDR3 is made up of 16 amino acids. Germline assignment: CDR1 SGHTS and CDR2 YDEGEE. Trimming pared 4 bases from V and 0 bases from J, leaving 17 bases between.

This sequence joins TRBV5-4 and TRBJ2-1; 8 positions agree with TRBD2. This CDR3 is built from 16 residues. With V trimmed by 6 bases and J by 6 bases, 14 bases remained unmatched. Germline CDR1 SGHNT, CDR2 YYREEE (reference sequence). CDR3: CASTGSGTFLSNEQFF. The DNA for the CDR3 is TGTGCCAGCACGGGTAGCGGGACCTTCCTTAGCAATGAGCAGTTCTTC.